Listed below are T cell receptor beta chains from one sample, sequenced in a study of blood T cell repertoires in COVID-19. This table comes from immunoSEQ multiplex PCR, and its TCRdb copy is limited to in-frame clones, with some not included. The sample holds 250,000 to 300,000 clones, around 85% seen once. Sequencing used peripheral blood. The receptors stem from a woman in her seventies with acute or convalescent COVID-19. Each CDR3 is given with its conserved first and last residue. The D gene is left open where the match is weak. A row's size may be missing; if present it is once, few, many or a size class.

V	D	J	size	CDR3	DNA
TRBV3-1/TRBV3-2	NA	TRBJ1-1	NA	CASSQDPSGEAFF	TGTGCCAGCAGCCAAGATCCGTCGGGGGAAGCTTTCTTT
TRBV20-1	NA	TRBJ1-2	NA	CSAIGDYGYTF	TGCAGTGCTATCGGGGACTATGGCTACACCTTC
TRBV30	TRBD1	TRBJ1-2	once	CASPGQTTYGYTF	TGTGCCTCCCCGGGACAGACCACCTATGGCTACACCTTC
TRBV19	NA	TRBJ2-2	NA	CASSTGLVVGELFF	TGTGCCAGTAGTACAGGGCTAGTGGTCGGGGAGCTGTTTTTT
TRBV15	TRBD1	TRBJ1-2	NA	CATSWGQSYGYTF	TGTGCCACCAGCTGGGGACAGAGCTATGGCTACACCTTC
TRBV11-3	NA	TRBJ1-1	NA	CASSSRGNTEAFF	TGTGCCAGCAGTTCTAGGGGGAACACTGAAGCTTTCTTT
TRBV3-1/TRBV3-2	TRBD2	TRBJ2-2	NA	CASSLAGAGFTGELFF	TGTGCCAGCAGCCTAGCGGGGGCTGGTTTCACCGGGGAGCTGTTTTTT
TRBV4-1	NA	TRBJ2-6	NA	CASSRSGANVLTF	TGCGCCAGCAGCCGGAGTGGGGCCAACGTCCTGACTTTC
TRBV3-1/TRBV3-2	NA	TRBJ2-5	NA	CASSQGPGTTVRETQYF	TGTGCCAGCAGCCAAGGCCCTGGGACAACGGTAAGGGAGACCCAGTACTTC
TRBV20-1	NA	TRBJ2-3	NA	CSASLSGGTDTQYF	TGCAGTGCTAGTTTGTCGGGGGGCACAGATACGCAGTATTTT
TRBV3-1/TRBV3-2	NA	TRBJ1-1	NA	CASSHHRTVTAFF	TGTGCCAGCAGCCACCACCGGACAGTGACAGCTTTCTTT
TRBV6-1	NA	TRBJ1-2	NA	CASSEAGTLNYGYTF	TGTGCCAGCAGTGAAGCGGGGACATTGAACTATGGCTACACCTTC
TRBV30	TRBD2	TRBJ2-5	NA	CAWSGLAGDTYF	TGTGCCTGGAGTGGACTAGCGGGCGACACGTACTTC
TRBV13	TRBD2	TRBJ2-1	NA	CASSLASGTDEQFF	TGTGCCAGCAGCTTAGCTAGCGGGACAGATGAGCAGTTCTTC
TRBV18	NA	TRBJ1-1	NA	CASSATGNTEAFF	TGTGCCAGCTCCGCGACAGGGAACACTGAAGCTTTCTTT
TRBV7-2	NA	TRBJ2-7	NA	CASSLEGLYEQYF	TGTGCCAGCAGCTTAGAGGGGCTCTACGAGCAGTACTTC
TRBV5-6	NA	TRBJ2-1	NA	CASSLGQVRYNEQFF	TGTGCCAGCAGCTTGGGGCAGGTTCGCTACAATGAGCAGTTCTTC
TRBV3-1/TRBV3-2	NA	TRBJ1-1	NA	CASSQEGRTIEAFF	TGTGCCAGCAGCCAAGAAGGACGGACAATTGAAGCTTTCTTT
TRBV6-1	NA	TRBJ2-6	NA	CASSESLGGSGANVLTF	TGTGCCAGCAGTGAATCGCTTGGCGGGTCTGGGGCCAACGTCCTGACTTTC
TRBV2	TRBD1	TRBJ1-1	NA	CASSEGQASYRFEAFF	TGTGCCAGCAGTGAGGGACAGGCTTCTTATAGATTTGAAGCTTTCTTT
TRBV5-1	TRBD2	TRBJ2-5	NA	CASSLGIAGGQETQYF	TGCGCCAGCAGCTTGGGGATAGCGGGAGGTCAAGAGACCCAGTACTTC
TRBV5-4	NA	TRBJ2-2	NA	CASSLHAGELFF	TGTGCCAGCAGCTTACACGCCGGGGAGCTGTTTTTT
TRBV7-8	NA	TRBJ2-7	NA	CASSSSGYEQYF	TGTGCCAGCAGCTCCTCAGGTTACGAGCAGTACTTC
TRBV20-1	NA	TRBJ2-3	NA	CSASPRDTQYF	TGCAGTGCCAGTCCTAGAGATACGCAGTATTTT
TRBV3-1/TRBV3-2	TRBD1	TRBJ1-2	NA	CASSTDRFDGYTF	TGTGCCAGCAGCACGGACAGGTTTGATGGCTACACCTTC
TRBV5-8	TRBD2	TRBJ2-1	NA	CASSSSGGHNEQFF	TGTGCCAGCAGCTCTAGCGGGGGGCACAATGAGCAGTTCTTC
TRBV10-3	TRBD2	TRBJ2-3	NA	CAIRRSGDADTQYF	TGTGCCATCAGACGTAGCGGGGACGCAGATACGCAGTATTTT
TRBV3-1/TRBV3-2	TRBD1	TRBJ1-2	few	CASSQEGQVYGYTF	TGTGCCAGCAGCCAAGAGGGACAGGTCTATGGCTACACCTTC
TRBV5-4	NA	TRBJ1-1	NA	CASSPGGGVDTEAFF	TGTGCCAGCAGCCCGGGGGGAGGGGTGGACACTGAAGCTTTCTTT
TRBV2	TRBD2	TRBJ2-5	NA	CASSWGLAGGQETQYF	TGTGCCAGCAGTTGGGGACTAGCGGGGGGCCAAGAGACCCAGTACTTC
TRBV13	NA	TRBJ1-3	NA	CASSSWTAGNTIYF	TGTGCCAGCAGCTCCTGGACTGCTGGAAACACCATATATTTT
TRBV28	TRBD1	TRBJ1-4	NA	CASSPPTGHNEKLFF	TGTGCCAGCAGTCCGCCGACAGGGCATAATGAAAAACTGTTTTTT
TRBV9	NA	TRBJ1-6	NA	CASSVGQANSPLHF	TGTGCCAGCAGCGTAGGACAGGCAAATTCACCCCTCCACTTT